This is a list of T cell receptor beta chains from one sample in a study of blood T cell repertoires in COVID-19. Sequenced by immunoSEQ multiplex PCR; TCRdb stores in-frame clones only, minus some. The table includes 390,000 or so clones, roughly 89% detected once. Sequencing used PBMCs or T cells enriched from blood (not recorded which). The receptor source for this set is a woman in her fifties or sixties who had recovered from COVID-19. Both conserved end residues are part of each CDR3. Each record gives: CDR3 DNA, CDR3 protein, V gene, D gene, clone size, J gene. D genes are given only for firm matches. Clone size, where shown, is once, few, many, or a class for clones that have expanded.

DNA: TGCAGTGCTACCTTTCCAGAGACCCAGTACTTC
CDR3: CSATFPETQYF
V: TRBV20-1
D: .
size: .
J: TRBJ2-5

DNA: TGCAGCGGAGGACAGGGAAACTCCTACGAGCAGTACTTC
CDR3: CSGGQGNSYEQYF
V: TRBV29-1
D: TRBD1
size: .
J: TRBJ2-7

DNA: TGTGCCATCAGTGAAACAGGGGGCGCCCCCTACGAGCAGTACTTC
CDR3: CAISETGGAPYEQYF
V: TRBV10-3
D: TRBD1
size: .
J: TRBJ2-7

DNA: TGTGCCAGCAGCGTAGGAACAGCCGGCACCTACGAGCAGTACTTC
CDR3: CASSVGTAGTYEQYF
V: TRBV9
D: .
size: .
J: TRBJ2-7

DNA: TGTGCCAGCAGCGCCACCGGGATGGCGGAGCTGTTTTTT
CDR3: CASSATGMAELFF
V: TRBV11-1
D: .
size: .
J: TRBJ2-2

DNA: TGTGCCAGCAGCTTTCGGGTGGGAGACATTGCAGCCGAAAAACTGTTTTTT
CDR3: CASSFRVGDIAAEKLFF
V: TRBV7-9
D: .
size: .
J: TRBJ1-4

DNA: TGTGCCAGCAGCTCGCCCGGGACAGGGGAAGAGACCCAGTACTTC
CDR3: CASSSPGTGEETQYF
V: TRBV5-8
D: TRBD1
size: .
J: TRBJ2-5

DNA: TGCGCCAGCAGCCAAGTACCTAGCGCGGCGGCGTTTAGCTCCTACAATGAGCAGTTCTTC
CDR3: CASSQVPSAAAFSSYNEQFF
V: TRBV4-1
D: .
size: .
J: TRBJ2-1

DNA: TGCGCCAGCAGCCAAGAGGTTGGCCGGGGACTCTATGGCTACACCTTC
CDR3: CASSQEVGRGLYGYTF
V: TRBV4-3
D: .
size: .
J: TRBJ1-2

DNA: TGTGCCAGCAGTGAAATTAGGGGGTCAGGGGAAAAACTGTTTTTT
CDR3: CASSEIRGSGEKLFF
V: TRBV25-1
D: .
size: .
J: TRBJ1-4

DNA: TGTGCCAGCAGTGAAAACCCAGGGGGCTTCTACGAGCAGTACTTC
CDR3: CASSENPGGFYEQYF
V: TRBV2
D: TRBD1
size: .
J: TRBJ2-7

DNA: TGCGCCAGCAGCCAGGATCCGACTAGCGGGGAAGTAGGAGAGACCCAGTACTTC
CDR3: CASSQDPTSGEVGETQYF
V: TRBV4-3
D: TRBD2
size: .
J: TRBJ2-5

DNA: TGTGCCAGCAGCTACCGGGTGTATCAGCCCCAGCATTTT
CDR3: CASSYRVYQPQHF
V: TRBV7-2
D: .
size: .
J: TRBJ1-5

DNA: TGCAGCGGACGGACAGGGGGCTACAATGAGCAGTTCTTC
CDR3: CSGRTGGYNEQFF
V: TRBV29-1
D: TRBD1
size: .
J: TRBJ2-1

DNA: TGTGCCAGCAGTTACTCGACAGCAACTAATGAAAAACTGTTTTTT
CDR3: CASSYSTATNEKLFF
V: TRBV6-2/TRBV6-3
D: .
size: .
J: TRBJ1-4

DNA: TGTGCCTGGAGTAACGGCTATGGCTACACCTTC
CDR3: CAWSNGYGYTF
V: TRBV30
D: .
size: once
J: TRBJ1-2

DNA: TGTGCCAGCAGCCAAATGACGCGGGGGACAACGTATTTCTACACCTTC
CDR3: CASSQMTRGTTYFYTF
V: TRBV3-1/TRBV3-2
D: .
size: .
J: TRBJ1-2

DNA: TGCAGCGTTACTGGTTCCGGGGCCAACGTCCTGACTTTC
CDR3: CSVTGSGANVLTF
V: TRBV29-1
D: .
size: .
J: TRBJ2-6

DNA: TGTGCCAGCAGCCCACCAGACAGGGGAGTCAGCTACACCTTC
CDR3: CASSPPDRGVSYTF
V: TRBV3-1/TRBV3-2
D: TRBD1
size: .
J: TRBJ1-2

DNA: TGTGCCACCAGCAGAGAGCGGGTACTCTCCTACGAGCAGTACTTC
CDR3: CATSRERVLSYEQYF
V: TRBV15
D: .
size: few
J: TRBJ2-7

DNA: TGTGCCAGCAGCCAAGATCCCAGTTATGGCTACACCTTC
CDR3: CASSQDPSYGYTF
V: TRBV4-2
D: .
size: .
J: TRBJ1-2

DNA: TGTGCCAGCAGCCCCAGTGTTAGCGCGGCCAAAAACATTCAGTACTTC
CDR3: CASSPSVSAAKNIQYF
V: TRBV7-6
D: .
size: .
J: TRBJ2-4

DNA: TGTGCCAGCAGTTTCCGGGGACTATTGAACACTGAAGCTTTCTTT
CDR3: CASSFRGLLNTEAFF
V: TRBV6-2/TRBV6-3
D: .
size: .
J: TRBJ1-1

DNA: TGTGCCAGCAGCAGCAGGACAGCCTCCTACGAGCAGTACTTC
CDR3: CASSSRTASYEQYF
V: TRBV5-4
D: .
size: .
J: TRBJ2-7

DNA: TGTGCCAGCAGTTTATCGCCGGGGAGGCTTCAGGGAGACTCCGAGCAGTACTTC
CDR3: CASSLSPGRLQGDSEQYF
V: TRBV27
D: .
size: .
J: TRBJ2-7

DNA: TGTGCCAGCAGTTTATCGGTGGACAGAACTGAAGCTTTCTTT
CDR3: CASSLSVDRTEAFF
V: TRBV27
D: .
size: .
J: TRBJ1-1

DNA: TGCAGCGTTGAGGGTCGACTTGGCGCTGAAGCTTTCTTT
CDR3: CSVEGRLGAEAFF
V: TRBV29-1
D: .
size: .
J: TRBJ1-1

DNA: TGTGCCAGCAGCCCGACAGCAAAGGGGACTGAAGCTTTCTTT
CDR3: CASSPTAKGTEAFF
V: TRBV7-2
D: .
size: .
J: TRBJ1-1

DNA: TGTGCCAGCAGTTACCCCAGAATTGAAGCTTTCTTT
CDR3: CASSYPRIEAFF
V: TRBV6-2/TRBV6-3
D: .
size: .
J: TRBJ1-1

DNA: TGTGCCAGTAGTATGGCTGGACAGGAGTCGTCACCCCTCCACTTT
CDR3: CASSMAGQESSPLHF
V: TRBV19
D: TRBD1
size: .
J: TRBJ1-6

DNA: TGCGCCAGCAGCCCGACCGGGACAGGGGGCTTGAACACTGAAGCTTTCTTT
CDR3: CASSPTGTGGLNTEAFF
V: TRBV5-1
D: TRBD1
size: .
J: TRBJ1-1

DNA: TGTGCCAGCAGCCAAGAAATCGGCGGGCAGCCCCAGCATTTT
CDR3: CASSQEIGGQPQHF
V: TRBV3-1/TRBV3-2
D: .
size: once
J: TRBJ1-5

DNA: TGTGCCAGCAGCTCCGACAGTTCCTACGAGCAGTACTTC
CDR3: CASSSDSSYEQYF
V: TRBV13
D: .
size: .
J: TRBJ2-7

DNA: TGTGCCAGCAGTTGGGACACTGCCTATGGCTACACCTTC
CDR3: CASSWDTAYGYTF
V: TRBV6-5
D: .
size: few
J: TRBJ1-2

DNA: TGTGCCAGCAGCCAAATAGGGGAATATGGCTACACCTTC
CDR3: CASSQIGEYGYTF
V: TRBV4-2
D: .
size: .
J: TRBJ1-2

DNA: TGTGCCAGCAGTTTACAACTCAATCAGCCCCAGCATTTT
CDR3: CASSLQLNQPQHF
V: TRBV28
D: .
size: .
J: TRBJ1-5

DNA: TGTGCCAGCAGCCCGCAACAACGGGGGGGGGCCTCGGAGCAGTTCTTC
CDR3: CASSPQQRGGASEQFF
V: TRBV7-2
D: TRBD2
size: .
J: TRBJ2-1

DNA: TGTGCCAGCAGCCCATACGGGGCTGAAGCTTTCTTT
CDR3: CASSPYGAEAFF
V: TRBV3-1/TRBV3-2
D: .
size: .
J: TRBJ1-1

DNA: TGTGCCAGCAGCTTCTTCACTAGCGGGGGCCAAATAACGCAGTATTTT
CDR3: CASSFFTSGGQITQYF
V: TRBV7-2
D: TRBD2
size: .
J: TRBJ2-3

DNA: TGCGCCAGCAGCCAAGGTCGGGACAGGGTCAACTATGGCTACACCTTC
CDR3: CASSQGRDRVNYGYTF
V: TRBV4-1
D: TRBD1
size: .
J: TRBJ1-2